This record concerns one T cell receptor (beta chain) sequence. These data are taken from a study of blood T cell repertoires in COVID-19. Germline CDR1 and CDR2: LGHNA and YSLEER. This CDR3 region has 15 residues. Unmatched junction bases numbered 4, after V lost 5 bases and J lost 3 bases. The repertoire was sequenced with immunoSEQ multiplex PCR; TCRdb's copy has only in-frame clones and lacks some. The sample lists around 300,000 clones; roughly 90% were seen once. Sequences were obtained from PBMCs or T cells enriched from blood (not recorded which). The chain links TRBV4-3 to TRBJ2-1; 10 bases line up with TRBD2. The sequence was obtained from a woman between 18 and 30 years old with acute COVID-19. The CDR3 sequence is CASSSLAGDYNEQFF. The DNA of the CDR3 is TGCGCCAGCAGCTCCCTAGCGGGAGACTACAATGAGCAGTTCTTC.